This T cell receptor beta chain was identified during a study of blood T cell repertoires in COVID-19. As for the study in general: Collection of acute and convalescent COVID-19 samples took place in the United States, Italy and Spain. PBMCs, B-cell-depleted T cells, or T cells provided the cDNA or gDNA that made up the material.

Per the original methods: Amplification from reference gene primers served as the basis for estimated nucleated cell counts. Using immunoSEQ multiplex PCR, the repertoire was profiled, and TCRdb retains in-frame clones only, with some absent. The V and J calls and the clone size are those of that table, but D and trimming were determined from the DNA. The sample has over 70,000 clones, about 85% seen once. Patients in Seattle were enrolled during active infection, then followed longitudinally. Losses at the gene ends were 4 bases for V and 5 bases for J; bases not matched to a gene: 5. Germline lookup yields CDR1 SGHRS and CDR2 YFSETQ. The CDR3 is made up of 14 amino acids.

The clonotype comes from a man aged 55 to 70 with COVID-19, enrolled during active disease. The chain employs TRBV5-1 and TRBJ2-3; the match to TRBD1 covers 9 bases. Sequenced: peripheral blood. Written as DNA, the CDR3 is TGCGCCAGCAGCCCGGGACAGGGAATAGATACGCAGTATTTT. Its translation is CASSPGQGIDTQYF.